These 20 T cell receptor beta chains were sequenced from one sample in a study of T cells in Graves' hyperthyroidism and ophthalmopathy. The TCR beta CDR3 regions underwent amplification using RNA transcripts as the source. Primed by the HTBI set, a first-round RT-PCR was run on the TCR CDR3. TCRdb processed the multiplex PCR reads anew with MiXCR; each CDR3 protein has one entry. The sample carries about 840,000 distinct CDR3 sequences, around 38% recorded once. Specimen: blood. These receptors were taken from a man aged 18 to 30 with Graves' hyperthyroidism.

V gene TRBV18 combines with J gene TRBJ1-5; tentative D call: TRBD1 (5 bases). The CDR3 has 14 amino acids. Trimming shortened V by 6 bases and J by 6 bases, and 15 bases separated the two germline ends. CDR1 and CDR2 (germline): KGHSH, LQKENI. DNA for the CDR3: TGTGCCAGCTCCCCCCCAGGGAGGAGTCAGCCCCAGCATTTT. This gives the protein CASSPPGRSQPQHF.

A word on this clonotype: A much larger clone differs by one base, so this may be a read error. The chain links TRBV7-8 to TRBJ1-5; D is unresolved. The CDR3 length is 13 residues. Trimming cost V 1 base and J 6 bases, with 7 bases left between them. The germline gives CDR1 SGHVS, CDR2 FQNEAQ. This CDR3 is CASSLEWSQPQHF. DNA for the CDR3: TGTGCCAGCAGCTTAGAATGGTCTCAGCCCCAGCATTTT.

Turning to this clonotype: The junction shows a germline mismatch at one end, possibly a read error. CDR3 nucleotide sequence: TGTGCCGTCAGTGAGTCCTACTATGAGCAGTACTTC. It yields the protein CAVSESYYEQYF. The chain joins TRBV10-3 to TRBJ2-7; D gene unclear. The germline V gene encodes CDR1 ENHRY and CDR2 SYGVKD. This CDR3 is 12 amino acids long.

This clonotype has a count of ten or more. The chain links TRBV19 to TRBJ2-6, with 7 nucleotides matching TRBD1. The CDR3 spans 15 residues. Germline-derived CDR1 and CDR2 are LNHDA and SQIVND (reference sequence). Trimming cost V 5 bases and J 4 bases; bases outside gene matches: 5. DNA of the CDR3: TGTGCCAGTAGTCTAACAGGGGAAGGGGCCAACGTCCTGACTTTC. It codes for CASSLTGEGANVLTF.

Remarks on this clonotype: A much bigger clone sits one base away, suggesting this may be a read error. V is TRBV20-1 and J is TRBJ1-1; D is unclear. Trimming removed 5 bases at V and 5 bases at J, with 9 bases between. Germline V lookup: CDR1 DFQATT, CDR2 SNEGSKA (reference sequence). This CDR3 spans 11 amino acids. CDR3 residues: CSAWWKTEAFF. The CDR3 DNA reads as TGCAGTGCTTGGTGGAAAACTGAAGCTTTCTTT.

This chain connects TRBV13 to TRBJ2-7; a weak D match, TRBD1 (6 bases). This CDR3 region has 17 residues. CDR1 and CDR2 from the germline V gene are PRHDT and FYEKMQ (reference sequence). The V gene lost 5 bases and the J gene lost 2 bases, with 22 bases spanning the gap. The CDR3 region has the DNA TGTGCCAGCAGCCGCCGGGGACATCGACAGCGGACCTACGAGCAGTACTTC. This sequence encodes CASSRRGHRQRTYEQYF.

This clonotype was seen only a few times. The chain links TRBV28 to TRBJ1-1, with a weak D call TRBD1 (5 bases). The CDR3 is made up of 14 amino acids. CDR1 and CDR2 from the germline V gene are MDHEN and SYDVKM. Trimming cost V 1 base and J 4 bases, with 10 bases left between them. The CDR3 DNA follows: TGTGCCAGCAGTTTATCCCCCGGGGGCACTGAAGCTTTCTTT. This encodes CASSLSPGGTEAFF.

The chain combines TRBV12-3 or TRBV12-4 with TRBJ1-1, with a possible D match to TRBD1 (5 bases). The germline V and J ends were trimmed by 3 bases and 3 bases, with 14 bases remaining between them. The CDR3 is 15 residues long. CDR3 sequence (DNA): TGTGCCAGCAGTTTGGGACGCCGAGGGGACACTGAAGCTTTCTTT. It yields the protein CASSLGRRGDTEAFF.

The rearrangement joins TRBV3-1 to TRBJ2-7; D is perhaps TRBD2 (5 bases). V was clipped by 4 bases and J by 0 bases, with 13 bases between them. This CDR3 has 15 residues. Germline loops: CDR1 LGHDT, CDR2 YNNKEL (reference sequence). The CDR3 nucleotides read TGTGCCAGCAGCCGGCAACCCGGGGACTCCTACGAGCAGTACTTC. As protein: CASSRQPGDSYEQYF.

This clonotype was counted many times. V usage is TRBV24-1 and J usage is TRBJ2-2; D is unresolved. V lost 9 bases and J lost 6, with 10 bases in between. This CDR3 contains 12 residues. Germline V gene lookup returns CDR1 KGHDR and CDR2 SFDVKD. This CDR3 is CATSRQAGELFF. CDR3 nucleotides: TGTGCCACCTCCCGCCAGGCCGGGGAGCTGTTTTTT.

In regard to this clonotype: A much larger clone lies one base from this, so it may be a read error. The V call is TRBV7-9, the J call TRBJ1-4; the match to TRBD1 covers 9 bases. Germline CDR1 reads SEHNR; CDR2 reads FQNEAQ (reference sequence). The CDR3 loop spans 13 amino acids. CDR3 amino acids: CVSSHRQGGKLFF. DNA for the CDR3: TGTGTCAGCAGCCACAGACAGGGGGGAAAACTGTTTTTT.

This clonotype was picked up a small number of times. V is TRBV10-1 and J is TRBJ2-3, with 7 bases that match TRBD2. V was clipped by 4 bases and J by 2 bases; unmatched bases: 3. The germline CDR1 and CDR2 sequences are WNHNN and SYGVQD (reference sequence). This CDR3 spans 14 amino acids. The CDR3 region has the DNA TGCGCCAGCAGTGTACTAGCGCCCACAGATACGCAGTATTTT. This codes for CASSVLAPTDTQYF.

With regard to this clonotype: No conserved phenylalanine or tryptophan is present at the end of the CDR3, so a read error is the likely explanation. The chain couples TRBV20-1 to TRBJ2-5; the D gene is possibly TRBD2 (6 bases). Trimming pared 1 base from V and 0 bases from J, leaving 12 bases between. From germline, CDR1 is DFQATT and CDR2 SNEGSKA (reference sequence). The CDR3 consists of 15 residues. The CDR3 region is CSARAAAGHQETQYS. The CDR3 coding sequence is TGCAGTGCTAGAGCAGCAGCGGGCCACCAAGAGACCCAGTACTCC.

The chain carries TRBV24-1 and TRBJ2-5; 9 bases fit TRBD1. With V trimmed by 3 bases and J by 5 bases, 3 bases remained unmatched. The germline V gene has CDR1 KGHDR and CDR2 SFDVKD. This CDR3 has 14 amino acids. DNA for the CDR3: TGTGCCACCAGTGATGGGACAGGGATGGAGACCCAGTACTTC. This gives the protein CATSDGTGMETQYF.

Only a few counts were recorded for this clonotype. The chain uses TRBV11-2 and TRBJ2-5; D unresolved. CDR3 length: 16 amino acids. The V gene lost 1 base and the J gene lost 2 bases, with 14 bases spanning the gap. Germline loops: CDR1 SGHAT, CDR2 FQNNGV. The DNA of the CDR3 is TGTGCCAGCAGCTTAGGACTCGGTGGGATACAAGAGACCCAGTACTTC. As protein: CASSLGLGGIQETQYF. Full variable domain (remainder filled in from reference TRBV11-2 and TRBJ2-5): EAGVAQSPRYKIIEKRQSVAFWCNPISGHATLYWYQQILGQGPKLLIQFQNNGVVDDSQLPKDRFSAERLKGVDSTLKIQPAKLEDSAVYLCASSLGLGGIQETQYFGPGTRLLVL.

The table lists this clonotype with a count of one. The DNA is omitted, as the CDR3 cannot be located on it reliably, and the CDR3 follows TCRdb's listing. V is TRBV19 and J is TRBJ1-1. CDR1 is LNHDA, CDR2 SQIVND, per germline (reference sequence). The CDR3 is made up of 15 amino acids, end residues included. The CDR3 spells CASSSSGNLNTEAFF.

This clonotype was seen a handful of times. V usage is TRBV7-2 and J usage is TRBJ1-2, with TRBD1 as a possible D gene (5 bases). CDR1 and CDR2 (germline): SGHTA, FQGNSA. This CDR3 contains 14 residues. V dropped 5 bases and J dropped 5 bases, with 15 bases sitting between them. The CDR3 protein is CASSPGRESYGYTF. The CDR3 nucleotides read TGTGCCAGCAGCCCGGGACGGGAGTCGTATGGCTACACCTTC. The full variable domain, completed using reference TRBV7-2 and TRBJ1-2, is GAGVSQSPSNKVTEKGKDVELRCDPISGHTALYWYRQSLGQGLEFLIYFQGNSAPDKSGLPSDRFSAERTGGSVSTLTIQRTQQEDSAVYLCASSPGRESYGYTFGSGTRLTVV.

To note about this clonotype: This is likely a read error, given that the CDR3 carries no conserved phenylalanine or tryptophan at its end. The chain links TRBV7-9 to TRBJ1-1; 9 nucleotides align to TRBD1. Germline V gives CDR1 SEHNR, CDR2 FQNEAQ (reference sequence). Trimming took 6 bases from V and 10 from J; bases not matched to a gene: 3. The CDR3 consists of 11 residues. The CDR3 coding sequence is TGTGCCAGCAGTCCGGGACAGGGAGCTTTCCTT. This encodes CASSPGQGAFL.

This clonotype was observed a few times. The V call is TRBV7-9, the J call TRBJ2-2; TRBD1 matches 9 bases. Germline CDR1 SEHNR, CDR2 FQNEAQ (reference sequence). The CDR3 sequence is 15 residues long. The trim removed 6 bases at V and 4 bases at J, leaving 6 bases unmatched. The CDR3 DNA sequence: TGTGCCAGCAGTGCGGGACAGGGTCTCACCGGGGAGCTGTTTTTT. Protein product: CASSAGQGLTGELFF.

The table lists this clonotype with a few counts. This chain joins TRBV20-1 and TRBJ1-5, with 8 bases identical to TRBD1. Germline V gene lookup returns CDR1 DFQATT and CDR2 SNEGSKA (reference sequence). The CDR3 is 15 amino acids. V lost 6 bases and J lost 4; bases outside the gene matches: 11. CDR3 residues: CSANRRQGMNQPQHF. The DNA for the CDR3 is TGCAGTGCCAACAGGCGACAGGGGATGAATCAGCCCCAGCATTTT.